The T cell receptor beta chain under discussion was sequenced for a study of T-cell reconstitution after alpha-beta-depleted transplantation in children. Germline V CDR1 and CDR2: DFQATT, SNEGSKA (reference sequence). CDR3 length: 15 residues. The V and J ends lost 6 bases and 8 bases, in that order; junction bases with no gene match: 15. About this clonotype itself: Since no conserved phenylalanine or tryptophan closes the CDR3, a read error is the likely cause.

As it was prepared, the TCRbeta library received unique molecular identifiers. TCRdb ran MiXCR on the PCR reads and lists one entry per CDR3 protein. Among roughly 120,000 distinct CDR3 sequences, around 23% were seen once, and the ten largest hold about 11%. J is TRBJ2-1 and V is TRBV20-1; 8 nucleotides line up with TRBD2. Sequencing was performed on PBMCs, mostly from graft donor cells, taken 180 days after TCRalphabeta/CD19-depleted stem cell transplant. The source of this sequence is a male patient under 10 years old who had a stem cell transplant for chronic granulomatous disease, so the T cells may come from the graft donor. CDR3 sequence (DNA): TGCAGTGCCAGCCATCGGCGACTAGCGACCGATGAGCAGTTCTTG. Protein: CSASHRRLATDEQFL.